This T cell receptor (beta chain) was captured in a study of blood T cell repertoires in COVID-19. Across the whole study: Sites across the United States, Italy and Spain contributed samples from acute and convalescent COVID-19.

Trimming at V came to 3 bases and at J to 1 base, leaving 11 bases not matched to a gene. CDR3 length: 17 amino acids. The germline gives CDR1 DFQATT, CDR2 SNEGSKA (reference sequence). Authors' analysis steps: It was from reference gene primer amplification that nucleated cell counts were estimated. Repertoires were generated with immunoSEQ multiplex PCR, while TCRdb's copy carries only in-frame clones and drops some. V and J calls and clone size are those listed in that table; D and trimming were worked out from the DNA. This sample has about 87,000 clones, with approximately 86% found just once. The specimen sequenced was peripheral blood. The receptor's source is a man aged 35-49 years with acute or convalescent COVID-19. V is TRBV20-1 and J is TRBJ2-7, with 11 bases that match TRBD2. The CDR3 sequence: CSASKFLGTSGSYEQYF. The CDR3 region has the DNA TGCAGTGCTAGTAAATTTTTGGGGACTAGCGGTTCCTACGAGCAGTACTTC.